Reported below is one TCR beta chain. Its target is not known. The junction shows a germline mismatch at one end, possibly a read error. These data originate in a study of regulatory T cells in long-lasting Graves disease. Study findings and constraints: Persistent patients had a count of shared public clonotypes (2,741) that exceeded that of new patients (approximately 920).

Researchers made TCR beta libraries by using iRepertoire HTBI primers and running Arm-PCR on CDR3 regions. Source study methods: Taken together, the samples had 62 TRBV and more than 12 TRBJ segments identified. Each CDR3 protein is one row after TCRdb ran MiXCR on the multiplex PCR reads. TCRdb, not the authors, supplied the V and J calls. The sample has approximately 400,000 distinct CDR3 sequences, 20% to 25% seen once; the top ten hold approximately 28%. The time point here: persistent/refractory GD, antithyroid drugs over 5 years with positive TRAb. PBMC RNA was the source of the TCR library. It was American Thyroid Association guidelines that determined Graves' disease diagnosis. The CDR3 runs to 12 residues. CDR1 is SQVTM and CDR2 is ANQGSEA in the germline V gene.

The sequencing used peripheral blood mononuclear cells (PBMCs), collected when the disease was refractory, from a patient treated with antithyroid drugs. This rearrangement joins TRBV29-1 to TRBJ2-7; 13 nucleotides agree with TRBD2. The receptor was derived from a woman aged 40 to 49 with Graves disease. CDR3 amino acids: CSVGGDTSGRDF. The DNA of the CDR3 is TGCAGCGTGGGGGGGGATACTAGCGGGAGGGACTTC.